Shown below are 3 T cell receptor beta chains from a single sample sequenced in a study of siplizumab effects on memory and regulatory T cells (dated by TCRdb to 2018 to 2020). The library was made by the immunoSEQ multiplex PCR assay. Imported from immuneACCESS, the table was reduced by TCRdb to in-frame sequences with V and J called. These copies leave out some clones; in studies compared against another copy, an unresolved V gene accounts for under half, and the cause of the remainder is not known. A total of 100,000 or so clones appear in this sample, 75% to 95% of them only once. Of the sample, under 3% falls within the top ten clones. The sample taken for sequencing was CD4+ T cells sorted from blood. The receptors shown here come from a human donor in good health. Some clones in this sample may be carry-over from other donors' samples.

The rearrangement uses TRBV28 and TRBJ1-5; the D gene is possibly TRBD1 (6 bases). The CDR3 has 15 residues. Germline loops: CDR1 MDHEN, CDR2 SYDVKM. V lost 1 base and J lost 6, with 13 bases in between. The CDR3 nucleotides are TGTGCCAGCAGTTTATTTCAGGGGCAGGGTCAGCCCCAGCATTTT. As protein: CASSLFQGQGQPQHF. Supplemented by reference TRBV28 and TRBJ1-5, the full variable domain reads DVKVTQSSRYLVKRTGEKVFLECVQDMDHENMFWYRQDPGLGLRLIYFSYDVKMKEKGDIPEGYSVSREKKERFSLILESASTNQTSMYLCASSLFQGQGQPQHFGDGTRLSIL.

The chain is built from TRBV5-8 and TRBJ2-5; D ambiguous. This CDR3 is built from 12 residues. Germline V lookup: CDR1 SGHTS, CDR2 YDEGEE. Trimming shortened V by 3 bases and J by 0 bases, and 3 bases separated the two germline ends. The CDR3 protein is CASSSYQETQYF. Written as DNA, the CDR3 is TGTGCCAGCAGCTCTTACCAAGAGACCCAGTACTTC.

The chain employs TRBV4-1 and TRBJ1-2; D remains unclear. V lost 3 bases and J 0 bases, leaving 14 bases between the germline ends. The CDR3 totals 16 residues. Germline V gene data show CDR1 as MGHRA and CDR2 as YSYEKL. The CDR3 sequence: CASSHPGRVSNYGYTF. CDR3 sequence (DNA): TGCGCCAGCAGCCACCCTGGACGGGTTTCTAACTATGGCTACACCTTC.